The 5 T cell receptor beta chains below were found in one sample sequenced in a study of blood T cell repertoires in COVID-19. TCRdb's table, derived via immunoSEQ multiplex PCR, lists solely in-frame clones and lacks some. Found here are a few hundred thousand clones, roughly 90% of them singletons; the top ten hold approximately 2.9%. Sequencing was performed on peripheral blood. The receptors were gathered from a woman aged 25-40 years with COVID-19, enrolled during active disease.

The rearrangement links TRBV5-4 to TRBJ2-7, with TRBD1 identical over 9 bases. This CDR3 spans 15 amino acids. Germline assignment: CDR1 SGHNT and CDR2 YYREEE (reference sequence). V was clipped by 6 bases and J by 2 bases; unmatched bases: 9. The CDR3 DNA reads TGTGCCAGCAACTCGGCGGGACAGGGAACCTACGAGCAGTACTTC. It encodes CASNSAGQGTYEQYF.

The chain combines TRBV18 with TRBJ2-2, with unresolved D. This CDR3 contains 14 residues. The ends were cut back, 4 bases at V and 1 base at J, with 7 bases in the middle. The germline gives CDR1 KGHSH, CDR2 LQKENI. In DNA, the CDR3 is TGTGCCAGCTCACTCGCAGGGAACACCGGGGAGCTGTTTTTT. Translated: CASSLAGNTGELFF.

The V call is TRBV30, the J call TRBJ2-7; TRBD2 matches 9 bases. Germline V gives CDR1 GTSNPN, CDR2 SVGIG (reference sequence). The J segment lost 4 bases and the V segment lost 0 bases, leaving 13 bases of the junction unmatched. CDR3 length: 17 residues. CDR3 sequence (DNA): TGTGCCTGGAGTGTACGCGCGACTAGCGGAGCAGCGTACGAGCAGTACTTC. Translation gives CAWSVRATSGAAYEQYF.

This chain joins TRBV28 and TRBJ2-7; 8 bases fit TRBD1. V gave up 4 bases and J gave up 5 bases; unmatched junction bases: 10. The CDR3 totals 15 residues. Germline assignment: CDR1 MDHEN and CDR2 SYDVKM. The CDR3 spells CASSSPSTGDHEQYF. DNA of the CDR3: TGTGCCAGCAGTTCCCCCTCGACAGGGGACCACGAGCAGTACTTC.

The chain links TRBV10-3 to TRBJ1-3; TRBD1 is a possible D gene (6 bases). This CDR3 has 15 residues. Germline V gives CDR1 ENHRY, CDR2 SYGVKD. The V end lost 3 bases, the J end lost 0 bases, and 9 bases lay between the germline ends. CDR3 DNA sequence: TGTGCCATCAGTGAAACAGGGACCTCTGGAAACACCATATATTTT. Amino acids: CAISETGTSGNTIYF.